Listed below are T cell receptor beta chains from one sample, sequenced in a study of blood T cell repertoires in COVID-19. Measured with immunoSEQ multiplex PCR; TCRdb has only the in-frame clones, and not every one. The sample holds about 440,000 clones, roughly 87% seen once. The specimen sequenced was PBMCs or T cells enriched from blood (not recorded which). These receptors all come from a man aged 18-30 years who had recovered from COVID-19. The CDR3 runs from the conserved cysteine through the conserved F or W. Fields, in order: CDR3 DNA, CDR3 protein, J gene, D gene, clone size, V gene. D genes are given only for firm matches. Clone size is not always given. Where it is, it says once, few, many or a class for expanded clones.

CDR3 DNA: TGCGCCAGCAGCTCAGGGGTTGGCTACACCTTC; CDR3 protein: CASSSGVGYTF; J gene: TRBJ1-2; D gene: -; clone size: once; V gene: TRBV5-1
CDR3 DNA: TGTGCCAGCAGTAACAGGGAAGTAATGAACCCCGGGGAGCTGTTTTTT; CDR3 protein: CASSNREVMNPGELFF; J gene: TRBJ2-2; D gene: -; clone size: -; V gene: TRBV11-2
CDR3 DNA: TGTGCCAGCTCACCTTCAGGCAACACCATATATTTT; CDR3 protein: CASSPSGNTIYF; J gene: TRBJ1-3; D gene: -; clone size: few; V gene: TRBV18
CDR3 DNA: TGTGCCACCAGTGATCCTCTCTCGGGAGGTACGCAGTATTTT; CDR3 protein: CATSDPLSGGTQYF; J gene: TRBJ2-3; D gene: TRBD2; clone size: -; V gene: TRBV24-1
CDR3 DNA: TGTGCCAGCAGCTTAGAAGGGAGGCGCGAAAAACTGTTTTTT; CDR3 protein: CASSLEGRREKLFF; J gene: TRBJ1-4; D gene: -; clone size: -; V gene: TRBV13
CDR3 DNA: TGTGCCAGCAGCTTCCGCCGGACAGGGGGTCAGCCCCAGCATTTT; CDR3 protein: CASSFRRTGGQPQHF; J gene: TRBJ1-5; D gene: TRBD1; clone size: -; V gene: TRBV13
CDR3 DNA: TGTGCCAGCAGTTTACAGGGGATGGGTGAGCAGTTCTTC; CDR3 protein: CASSLQGMGEQFF; J gene: TRBJ2-1; D gene: -; clone size: -; V gene: TRBV27
CDR3 DNA: TGTGCCAGCAGCCCGAGACTCTACTACGAGCAGTACTTC; CDR3 protein: CASSPRLYYEQYF; J gene: TRBJ2-7; D gene: -; clone size: -; V gene: TRBV3-1/TRBV3-2
CDR3 DNA: TGCGCCAGCAGAAGTAGACAGGGGATGAATTCACCCCTCCACTTT; CDR3 protein: CASRSRQGMNSPLHF; J gene: TRBJ1-6; D gene: TRBD1; clone size: -; V gene: TRBV5-1
CDR3 DNA: TGTGCTAGTGGTTTTTTCGGTCAGCCCCAGCATTTT; CDR3 protein: CASGFFGQPQHF; J gene: TRBJ1-5; D gene: -; clone size: -; V gene: TRBV12-5
CDR3 DNA: TGTGCCAGCAGCTGGGGACAGGGGTTTGAGGAGACCCAGTACTTC; CDR3 protein: CASSWGQGFEETQYF; J gene: TRBJ2-5; D gene: TRBD1; clone size: -; V gene: TRBV7-9
CDR3 DNA: TGTGCCAGCAGCTTAGGGGGCGGAGGGTCTAAACTCACAGATACGCAGTATTTT; CDR3 protein: CASSLGGGGSKLTDTQYF; J gene: TRBJ2-3; D gene: -; clone size: -; V gene: TRBV11-2
CDR3 DNA: TGTGCCAGTAGTGTGACAGCGCCGGGTGAGCAGTTCTTC; CDR3 protein: CASSVTAPGEQFF; J gene: TRBJ2-1; D gene: -; clone size: -; V gene: TRBV19
CDR3 DNA: TGTGCCAGCAGCGCAAGGCAGAGTGCAGGGCTGGCTTTCTTT; CDR3 protein: CASSARQSAGLAFF; J gene: TRBJ1-1; D gene: -; clone size: -; V gene: TRBV3-1/TRBV3-2
CDR3 DNA: TGCGCCAGCAGTGAGTCCTATGACAGGATCTACTATGGCTACACCTTC; CDR3 protein: CASSESYDRIYYGYTF; J gene: TRBJ1-2; D gene: -; clone size: -; V gene: TRBV10-2
CDR3 DNA: TGTGCCAGCAGCGTAGCAGGGCGCCAGGATTCACCCCTCCACTTT; CDR3 protein: CASSVAGRQDSPLHF; J gene: TRBJ1-6; D gene: -; clone size: -; V gene: TRBV9
CDR3 DNA: TGTGCCAGCAGCTTGGACAGCGATTCACCCCTCCACTTT; CDR3 protein: CASSLDSDSPLHF; J gene: TRBJ1-6; D gene: -; clone size: -; V gene: TRBV7-9
CDR3 DNA: TGTGCCAGCAGCGTAGCCAACAGCCCTAATGAAAAACTGTTTTTT; CDR3 protein: CASSVANSPNEKLFF; J gene: TRBJ1-4; D gene: -; clone size: -; V gene: TRBV9
CDR3 DNA: TGTGCCAGCAGCCACTACCCGGGACTAGCCCCCACCGGGGAGCTGTTTTTT; CDR3 protein: CASSHYPGLAPTGELFF; J gene: TRBJ2-2; D gene: TRBD2; clone size: -; V gene: TRBV27
CDR3 DNA: TGTGCTTCCCAGGGAAGAGTCACTGAAGCTTTCTTT; CDR3 protein: CASQGRVTEAFF; J gene: TRBJ1-1; D gene: -; clone size: -; V gene: TRBV28
CDR3 DNA: TGTGCCAGCAGCTTAGCAGGGACAGATACGCAGTATTTT; CDR3 protein: CASSLAGTDTQYF; J gene: TRBJ2-3; D gene: -; clone size: many; V gene: TRBV11-3
CDR3 DNA: TGTGCCAGCAGCCCCTGGGAGTTAAATGAAGCTTTCTTT; CDR3 protein: CASSPWELNEAFF; J gene: TRBJ1-1; D gene: -; clone size: -; V gene: TRBV7-9